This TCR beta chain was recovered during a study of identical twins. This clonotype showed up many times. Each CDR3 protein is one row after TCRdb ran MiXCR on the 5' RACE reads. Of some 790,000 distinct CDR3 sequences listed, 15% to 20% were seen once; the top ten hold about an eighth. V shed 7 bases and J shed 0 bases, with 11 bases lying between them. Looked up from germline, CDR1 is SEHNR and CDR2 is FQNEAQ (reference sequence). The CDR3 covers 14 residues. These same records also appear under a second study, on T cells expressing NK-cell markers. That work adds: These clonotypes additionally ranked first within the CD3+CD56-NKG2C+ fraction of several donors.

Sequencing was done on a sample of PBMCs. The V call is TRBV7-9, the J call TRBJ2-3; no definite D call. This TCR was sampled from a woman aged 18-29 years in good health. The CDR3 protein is CASTDTPSTDTQYF. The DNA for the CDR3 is TGTGCCAGCACCGACACCCCTAGCACAGATACGCAGTATTTT.